One sample yielded the 18 T cell receptor beta chains listed below, sequenced in a study of OX40 agonist ivuxolimab in advanced cancers. Measured with immunoSEQ multiplex PCR; TCRdb has only the in-frame clones, and not every one. Here the sample spans about 61,000 clones, around nine tenths being singletons. The specimen was CD4+ or CD8+ T cells sorted from blood, collected in a trial of the OX40 agonist ivuxolimab. These receptors were collected from an adult with an advanced solid tumor such as melanoma, head and neck, liver or kidney cancer.

The V gene is TRBV19, the J gene TRBJ2-3; D unresolved. Germline V lookup: CDR1 LNHDA, CDR2 SQIVND (reference sequence). Trimming left V 0 bases short and J 0 bases short, with 7 bases between. The CDR3 is made up of 15 amino acids. Here the CDR3 DNA reads TGTGCCAGTAGTATAGATCCTGACAGCACAGATACGCAGTATTTT. It is translated as CASSIDPDSTDTQYF.

This sequence joins TRBV4-3 and TRBJ2-7, with 8 bases matching TRBD1. The V gene end was trimmed by 1 base and the J gene end by 2 bases; junction bases not matched to a gene: 4. Germline values: CDR1 LGHNA, CDR2 YSLEER. The CDR3 has 15 residues. CDR3 coding DNA: TGCGCCAGCAGCCAAGGGAACAGGGGGACCTACGAGCAGTACTTC. The encoded protein is CASSQGNRGTYEQYF.

This clone was recorded only once. The chain is built from TRBV7-3 and TRBJ2-1; TRBD1 matches 11 bases. Trimming took 4 bases from V and 7 from J; bases not matched to a gene: 9. The CDR3 is made up of 16 amino acids. Germline CDR1 and CDR2: SGHTA and FQGTGA. CDR3 coding DNA: TGTGCCAGCAGCTCCACCGTTGGACAGGGGGCTAATGAGCAGTTCTTC. Its translation is CASSSTVGQGANEQFF.

The rearrangement links TRBV6-5 to TRBJ1-1; no clear D gene. Germline CDR1 is MNHEY and CDR2 is SVGAGI. This CDR3 has 13 amino acids. Trimming took off 6 bases at V and 5 bases at J, with 13 bases between the two ends. The CDR3 nucleotides are TGTGCCAGCAGGTACACAGTCGGAACTGAAGCTTTCTTT. It codes for CASRYTVGTEAFF.

The chain is built from TRBV27 and TRBJ2-7; TRBD2 agrees at 7 bases. Germline lookup yields CDR1 MNHEY and CDR2 SMNVEV (reference sequence). The CDR3 sequence is 16 residues long. After removal of 0 bases from V and 3 bases from J, the junction contained 8 bases not matched to a gene. The CDR3 region has the DNA TGTGCCAGCAGTTTATCTGCGGGAGTTGTGGACTACGAGCAGTACTTC. This gives the protein CASSLSAGVVDYEQYF.

This chain connects TRBV28 to TRBJ1-5; 7 bases are shared with TRBD1. CDR1 MDHEN and CDR2 SYDVKM come from the germline V gene. V was pared by 8 bases and J by 3 bases, with 10 bases of the junction left unmatched. The CDR3 is made up of 15 amino acids. Written as DNA, the CDR3 is TGTGCCAGCGGACCGGACAGGACTCTCAATCAGCCCCAGCATTTT. It translates to CASGPDRTLNQPQHF.

This rearrangement joins TRBV2 to TRBJ2-7; D not resolved. V lost 2 bases to trimming and J lost 0 bases, with 2 bases between them. CDR1 is SNHLY, CDR2 FYNNEI, per germline. This CDR3 has 12 amino acids. CDR3 sequence: CASSESSYEQYF. The CDR3 DNA follows: TGTGCCAGCAGTGAAAGCTCCTACGAGCAGTACTTC.

J is TRBJ2-3 and V is TRBV14; the D call may be TRBD1 or TRBD2 (6 bases each). V lost 0 bases and J 5 bases, leaving 15 bases between the germline ends. The V gene's germline CDR1 is SGHDN and CDR2 FVKESK. The CDR3 loop spans 16 amino acids. The CDR3 nucleotides are TGTGCCAGCAGCCAAGACGGGGCAGGGGAGGTAGATACGCAGTATTTT. Encoded protein: CASSQDGAGEVDTQYF.

This clone was counted a single time. This chain uses TRBV4-1 with TRBJ2-7, with D perhaps TRBD1 (5 bases). There are 14 residues in the CDR3. The germline V and J ends were trimmed by 4 bases and 6 bases, with 16 bases remaining between them. Per the germline V gene, CDR1 is MGHRA and CDR2 is YSYEKL. CDR3 sequence reads: CASSRPGFPLEQYF. CDR3 coding DNA: TGCGCCAGCAGCCGGCCAGGGTTTCCTCTCGAGCAGTACTTC.

The chain links TRBV12-5 to TRBJ1-4; 9 positions agree with TRBD1. Germline V CDR1 and CDR2: LGHNT, FRNRAP. J lost 5 bases, V lost 5 bases, and 12 bases had no gene match. This CDR3 contains 17 residues. The CDR3 DNA follows: TGTGCTAGTGGTAACTCCTTGCTAGGACAGGGGAATGAAAAACTGTTTTTT. This encodes CASGNSLLGQGNEKLFF.

The chain uses TRBV7-9 and TRBJ1-1; possibly TRBD1 for D (5 bases). Trimming left V 1 base short and J 4 bases short, with 10 bases between. CDR3 length equals 14 residues. CDR1 is SEHNR and CDR2 is FQNEAQ in the germline V gene (reference sequence). The CDR3, as DNA: TGTGCCAGCAGCTTAGGGAGGGGAGGCACTGAAGCTTTCTTT. This sequence encodes CASSLGRGGTEAFF. The full variable domain, in which reference TRBV7-9 and TRBJ1-1 provide the parts outside the CDR3, is DTGVSQNPRHKITKRGQNVTFRCDPISEHNRLYWYRQTLGQGPEFLTYFQNEAQLEKSRLLSDRFSAERPKGSFSTLEIQRTEQGDSAMYLCASSLGRGGTEAFFGQGTRLTVV.

The J gene is TRBJ2-2, the V gene TRBV7-9; D is ambiguous. In germline, CDR1 is SEHNR, CDR2 FQNEAQ (reference sequence). V was trimmed by 2 bases and J by 0 bases, leaving 13 bases between them. The CDR3 has 17 residues. The CDR3 bases are TGTGCCAGCAGCTTACCGTCCTCCGCGGCGAACACCGGGGAGCTGTTTTTT. It encodes CASSLPSSAANTGELFF. Complete variable domain (other parts from reference TRBV7-9 and TRBJ2-2): DTGVSQNPRHKITKRGQNVTFRCDPISEHNRLYWYRQTLGQGPEFLTYFQNEAQLEKSRLLSDRFSAERPKGSFSTLEIQRTEQGDSAMYLCASSLPSSAANTGELFFGEGSRLTVL.

There are a few counts of this clone. V is TRBV28 and J is TRBJ1-5, with 8 bases that match TRBD1. After removal of 7 bases from V and 6 bases from J, the junction contained 11 bases not matched to a gene. CDR3 length: 15 amino acids. CDR1 is MDHEN, CDR2 SYDVKM, per germline. CDR3: CASTLGQGGIQPQHF. The CDR3 region has the DNA TGTGCCAGCACCCTCGGACAGGGTGGGATTCAGCCCCAGCATTTT.

The V call is TRBV25-1, the J call TRBJ1-4; possibly TRBD1 for D (6 bases). The V end was cut by 1 base, the J end by 4 bases, with 7 bases between. The CDR3 has 14 amino acids. CDR1 MGHDK and CDR2 SYGVNS come from the germline V gene. This chain's CDR3 is CASSEWDNNEKLFF. The CDR3 DNA reads TGTGCCAGCAGTGAATGGGACAATAATGAAAAACTGTTTTTT.

The chain couples TRBV6-1 to TRBJ1-1; possibly TRBD1 for D (5 bases). V was pared by 6 bases and J by 0 bases, with 11 bases between. Germline-derived CDR1 and CDR2 are MNHNS and SASEGT. This CDR3 spans 14 amino acids. DNA for the CDR3: TGTGCCAGCAGCGACAGATATTTGAACACTGAAGCTTTCTTT. Translation: CASSDRYLNTEAFF.

The chain has TRBV28 and TRBJ1-2, with D possibly matching TRBD1 (5 bases). V was pared by 2 bases and J by 2 bases, with 6 bases between. This CDR3 region has 13 residues. CDR1 is MDHEN, CDR2 SYDVKM, per germline. CDR3 nucleotides: TGTGCCAGCAGTTTAGGGGCGAACTATGGCTACACCTTC. It specifies CASSLGANYGYTF.

The rearrangement links TRBV11-3 to TRBJ1-4; D is uncertain. Deletions cut 5 bases from V and 6 bases from J, with 13 bases between. The germline CDR1 and CDR2 sequences are SGHNT and YENEEA. The CDR3 contains 14 residues. DNA for the CDR3: TGTGCCAGCAGCCAGGCCTCCGGGGATGAAAAACTGTTTTTT. The encoded protein is CASSQASGDEKLFF.

This CDR3 is CASSMVQGAFQPQHF. CDR3 coding DNA: TGTGCCAGTAGTATGGTTCAGGGGGCATTTCAGCCCCAGCATTTT. The V and J genes are TRBV19 and TRBJ1-5; TRBD1 matches 8 bases. The germline V gene encodes CDR1 LNHDA and CDR2 SQIVND (reference sequence). V was clipped by 3 bases and J by 6 bases; unmatched bases: 7. The CDR3 is 15 residues long.